Listed below are T cell receptor beta chains from one sample, sequenced in a study of T cells in localized non-small cell lung cancer. The method was immunoSEQ multiplex PCR; TCRdb's version includes in-frame clones alone and lacks a portion of them. The top ten hold 6.5% to 8% of the sample, which has 40,000 or so clones, roughly 79% seen once. The source material was peripheral blood mononuclear cells, sampled before any cancer treatment. The receptors shown here come from a male donor aged 60 or over with stage II lung adenocarcinoma. The CDR3 runs from the conserved cysteine through the conserved F or W.

j_call v_call cdr3_aa
TRBJ1-1 TRBV19 CASSIERSFRDRGTGTEAFF
TRBJ1-1 TRBV5-6 CASSSRTGRLTEAFF
TRBJ1-2 TRBV4-3 CASSAGGGGNYGYTF
TRBJ2-2 TRBV9 CASSVGARWGAGELFF
TRBJ2-3 TRBV16 CASSQSRSVSDTQYF
TRBJ2-1 TRBV27 CASSFFGGTGTEDNEQFF
TRBJ1-4 TRBV29-1 CSVVIREKLFF
TRBJ2-1 TRBV19 CASSTSLLTNEQFF
TRBJ1-4 TRBV5-1 CASSLAGANEKLFF
TRBJ1-1 TRBV7-2 CASSLISGQGGTEAFF
TRBJ2-1 TRBV5-6 CASSLDFGGPGDEQFF
TRBJ2-5 TRBV7-3 CASSLREGETQYF
TRBJ1-2 TRBV4-3 CASSQEGLGQGGGYTF
TRBJ2-5 TRBV11-1 CASSSGGRETQYF
TRBJ1-1 TRBV6-6 CASSAPGQGGTEAFF
TRBJ2-3 TRBV30 CAWSLLAGLEPQYF
TRBJ1-1 TRBV28 CASSLMSNTEAFF
TRBJ2-7 TRBV27 CASRGWGSYEQYF
TRBJ1-1 TRBV14 CASSQGYPLGTEAFF
TRBJ2-1 TRBV7-2 CASSPLQRGFYNEQFF
TRBJ2-3 TRBV5-8 CASSSWDGGATQYF
TRBJ1-2 TRBV28 CASSLLASANYGYTF
TRBJ1-2 TRBV25-1 CASTKGGGGYGYTF
TRBJ2-6 TRBV7-2 CASSTDSAGANVLTF
TRBJ2-7 TRBV7-2 CASSYRQGGDEQYF
TRBJ1-1 TRBV30 CAWSLQENTEAFF
TRBJ2-3 TRBV29-1 CSVEGVGGGSTDTQYF
TRBJ2-7 TRBV7-9 CASSFNFGQSAEQYF
TRBJ1-2 TRBV6-6 CASSSQGRGDYGYTF
TRBJ1-1 TRBV30 CAWSYSTPPAFF
TRBJ1-1 TRBV18 CASSLLAVPTTEAFF
TRBJ1-2 TRBV15 CATSPEGGQIFYGYTF
TRBJ1-1 TRBV4-1 CASSPGQRNTEAFF
TRBJ2-6 TRBV6-6 CASKTGANVLTF
TRBJ1-5 TRBV18 CASSPGGASQPQHF
TRBJ2-7 TRBV4-1 CASSQGAYEQYF
TRBJ2-3 TRBV6-5 CASSGGPSQYF
TRBJ2-1 TRBV19 CASSITGWNEQFF